Shown below are 5 T cell receptor beta chains from a single sample sequenced in a study of shared clonotypes between healthy human individuals. Clones were read by immunoSEQ multiplex PCR, and TCRdb kept only the in-frame ones, dropping some. The sample contains millions of clones, roughly 94% of which appear only once. The sample consisted of naive CD4+ T cells sorted from blood. Subset here: CD45RA+ positively selected. The receptors stem from a man younger than 35 in good health.

This rearrangement joins TRBV30 to TRBJ2-1; D is tentatively TRBD1 or TRBD2 (5 bases each). Germline-derived CDR1 and CDR2 are GTSNPN and SVGIG (reference sequence). The germline V and J ends were trimmed by 0 bases and 4 bases, with 13 bases remaining between them. The CDR3 runs 15 residues. The CDR3 here is CAWSVGTELYNEQFF. The CDR3 coding sequence is TGTGCCTGGAGTGTTGGGACGGAATTGTACAATGAGCAGTTCTTC.

The chain recombines TRBV15 with TRBJ2-2; maybe TRBD2 (5 bases). Germline-derived CDR1 and CDR2 are LNHNV and YYDKDF (reference sequence). V lost 0 bases and J lost 6, with 11 bases in between. The CDR3 sequence is 15 residues long. The CDR3 bases are TGTGCCACCAGCAGAGACGGGCACGGGGCCGGGGAGCTGTTTTTT. This gives the protein CATSRDGHGAGELFF.

This rearrangement joins TRBV28 to TRBJ2-5; D possibly corresponds to TRBD1 (6 bases). The germline CDR1 and CDR2 sequences are MDHEN and SYDVKM. The ends were cut back, 4 bases at V and 7 bases at J, with 19 bases in the middle. The CDR3 is made up of 15 amino acids. The CDR3 loop is CASSSTQGTRGTQYF. CDR3 bases: TGTGCCAGCAGTTCTACGCAGGGGACGAGAGGGACCCAGTACTTC.

The V call is TRBV5-1, the J call TRBJ2-2; 7 nucleotides match TRBD2. V trimming: 7 bases; J trimming: 4 bases; junction bases outside the gene matches: 10. The CDR3 loop spans 15 amino acids. Germline-derived CDR1 and CDR2 are SGHRS and YFSETQ. CDR3 region: CASCESGDGTGELFF. DNA of the CDR3: TGCGCCAGCTGCGAAAGCGGGGATGGCACCGGGGAGCTGTTTTTT.

This sequence joins TRBV10-3 and TRBJ2-7; D is possibly TRBD2 (5 bases). This CDR3 is built from 12 residues. The V and J ends lost 2 bases and 6 bases respectively, with 8 bases between them. Looked up from germline, CDR1 is ENHRY and CDR2 is SYGVKD. Here the CDR3 DNA reads TGTGCCATCAGTGAGATCCTAGCCGAGCAGTACTTC. It yields the protein CAISEILAEQYF.